These T cell receptor beta chains were read from a single sample in a study of long-term antiretroviral therapy in people with HIV. The table came from immunoSEQ multiplex PCR; TCRdb's copy has only in-frame clones and leaves some out. Of some 35,000 clones in the sample, 90% to 95% were seen once. Sequencing used unsorted PBMCs, obtained 5.1 years after starting antiretroviral therapy. The receptor source for this set is a woman between 50 and 59 years old with HIV. Both conserved end residues are part of each CDR3. D genes are given only for firm matches. Clone size, where shown, is once, few, many, or a class for clones that have expanded.

v_gene	d_gene	abundance	j_gene	CDR3nt	CDR3aa
TRBV7-8	NA	NA	TRBJ1-1	TGTGCCAGCAGCTTAGGAGGGGTCAGACTGAACACTGAAGCTTTCTTT	CASSLGGVRLNTEAFF
TRBV30	TRBD2	few	TRBJ2-3	TGTGCCTGGAGTCATCTAGCGGGGGGGCCAACAGATACGCAGTATTTT	CAWSHLAGGPTDTQYF
TRBV4-2	NA	NA	TRBJ1-1	TGTGCCAGCAGCCAAGGAGAAACAGGGAACACTGAAGCTTTCTTT	CASSQGETGNTEAFF
TRBV10-3	NA	NA	TRBJ2-5	TGTGCCATCAGTGAGTCGATGGGGTTACAAGAGACCCAGTACTTC	CAISESMGLQETQYF
TRBV27	NA	NA	TRBJ1-1	TGTGCCAGCAGTCGGTACGGGAGTATAGCTGAAGCTTTCTTT	CASSRYGSIAEAFF
TRBV9	TRBD1	NA	TRBJ1-5	TGTGCCAGCAGCCCTAGGGGGGACAGATATCAGCCCCAGCATTTT	CASSPRGDRYQPQHF
TRBV29-1	TRBD1	NA	TRBJ1-2	TGCAGCGTTGCCCGAGGACAGGGGTCCAGAGGTAACTATGGCTACACCTTC	CSVARGQGSRGNYGYTF
TRBV30	NA	NA	TRBJ2-1	TGTGCCTGGAGTGTACTAGGACAGTTCTACAATGAGCAGTTCTTC	CAWSVLGQFYNEQFF
TRBV11-3	NA	NA	TRBJ2-3	TGTGCCAGCAGCTTGGGGTTCACAGATACGCAGTATTTT	CASSLGFTDTQYF
TRBV7-9	NA	NA	TRBJ1-5	TGTGCCAGCAGCTTATGGGGTGAAGAGCCCCAGCATTTT	CASSLWGEEPQHF
TRBV19	NA	NA	TRBJ2-7	TGTGCCAGTAGATCCCCCGGGACAGAGCAGTACTTC	CASRSPGTEQYF
TRBV15	TRBD1	NA	TRBJ1-5	TGTGCCACCAGCAGAGAACAGGGGGGGATCCAGCCCCAGCATTTT	CATSREQGGIQPQHF
TRBV5-6	NA	NA	TRBJ2-6	TGTGCCAGCAGCTTGGGGGACGCCGATTCTTACGTCCTGACTTTC	CASSLGDADSYVLTF
TRBV6-5	TRBD2	NA	TRBJ2-7	TGTGCCAGCAGTTACCGGGTAGCGGGGTACGAGCAGTACTTC	CASSYRVAGYEQYF
TRBV11-3	NA	NA	TRBJ2-2	TGTGCCAGCAGGGCAGCGAACACCGGGGAGCTGTTTTTT	CASRAANTGELFF
TRBV5-8	TRBD1	NA	TRBJ2-1	TGTGCCAGCAGCCCTCGGCGAACGGGACAGTCCTACAATGAGCAGTTCTTC	CASSPRRTGQSYNEQFF
TRBV5-4	TRBD1	NA	TRBJ1-4	TGTGCCAGCAGCTTGGATCAGGGGGTTGAAGAAAAACTGTTTTTT	CASSLDQGVEEKLFF
TRBV30	NA	NA	TRBJ2-2	TGTGCCTGGAGCGGGGACGACACCGGGGAGCTGTTTTTT	CAWSGDDTGELFF
TRBV12-5	NA	NA	TRBJ1-5	TGTGCTAGTGCTGTGTATAGCAATCAGCCCCAGCATTTT	CASAVYSNQPQHF
TRBV11-3	TRBD2	NA	TRBJ2-3	TGTGCCAGCAGCTTAGGTTCGTCCTTAGCGGGGCTTCTGGGAGATACGCAGTATTTT	CASSLGSSLAGLLGDTQYF
TRBV9	TRBD2	NA	TRBJ2-1	TGTGCCAGCAGCGTAGTGGAGACTAGCAGGATCAATGAGCAGTTCTTC	CASSVVETSRINEQFF
TRBV11-3	NA	NA	TRBJ1-1	TGTGCCAGCAGCTTATCGACAAGGTCTGAAGCTTTCTTT	CASSLSTRSEAFF
TRBV9	NA	medium-sized	TRBJ2-1	TGTGCCAGCAGGGGCACTAGCTCGGGAGAGCAGTTCTTC	CASRGTSSGEQFF
TRBV2	NA	once	TRBJ2-5	TGTGCCAGCAGTGAAAGCAGGGCCCAAGAGACCCAGTACTTC	CASSESRAQETQYF